These T cell receptor beta chains were read from a single sample in a study of a mutant IDH1 vaccine in newly diagnosed glioma. These TCRs are of unknown antigen specificity. Measured with immunoSEQ multiplex PCR; TCRdb has only the in-frame clones, and not every one. The sample holds approximately 84,000 clones, approximately 78% seen once. The sequenced sample was PBMCs, obtained from a glioma patient whose treatment included an IDH1 peptide vaccine. These receptors originate from a man aged 35 to 55 with glioma. CDR3s include the opening cysteine and the closing phenylalanine or tryptophan. Each record gives: V gene, J gene, CDR3 protein.

TRBV4-2,TRBJ2-3,CASSQLGAADTQYF
TRBV5-4,TRBJ2-3,CASSDEGSTDTQYF
TRBV19,TRBJ2-2,CATRAGTGVTGELFF
TRBV7-6,TRBJ2-5,CASSLVLGIQETQYF
TRBV4-3,TRBJ2-7,CASSQQIGGVYEQYF
TRBV2,TRBJ2-7,CASSLTGGEYEQYF
TRBV27,TRBJ1-2,CASRTLGENYGYTF
TRBV6-5,TRBJ1-2,CASRSRGADYGYTF
TRBV19,TRBJ2-5,CASSIQGGSGTQYF
TRBV9,TRBJ2-3,CASSARGSSTDTQYF
TRBV7-9,TRBJ2-7,CASSLAGFEQYF
TRBV28,TRBJ1-1,CASSLLGVTEAFF
TRBV19,TRBJ1-4,CASSHAVGREKLFF
TRBV6-5,TRBJ1-4,CASKVDEKLFF
TRBV2,TRBJ1-5,CASREGQGAYKGGQPQHF
TRBV6-5,TRBJ1-1,CASTQGSEAFF
TRBV6-6,TRBJ1-3,CASSQGGGTGNTIYF
TRBV11-2,TRBJ2-5,CASTPTGGFGETQYF
TRBV4-3,TRBJ1-6,CASSQSGGTGNSPLHF
TRBV28,TRBJ2-2,CASTGLPATGELFF
TRBV4-2,TRBJ2-5,CASSQDKGLAGPQETQYF
TRBV18,TRBJ1-1,CASSLGTDTEAFF
TRBV5-4,TRBJ1-1,CASSGPRGPPNTEAFF
TRBV25-1,TRBJ2-7,CASSEVGGGHEQYF
TRBV18,TRBJ1-4,CASSLPGVRGEKLFF
TRBV7-9,TRBJ1-1,CASSSGTVGSGAFF
TRBV7-2,TRBJ2-5,CASRRLPSPEETQYF
TRBV5-1,TRBJ2-1,CASSLKGPTTSGRAFEQFF
TRBV2,TRBJ1-4,CANRLTGSEKLFF
TRBV7-9,TRBJ2-4,CASSTTSIYIQYF
TRBV18,TRBJ1-3,CASSPSSSSGNTIYF
TRBV30,TRBJ1-2,CAWSSSAVGLLNYGYTF
TRBV5-5,TRBJ2-1,CASSLWETSGWDEQFF
TRBV7-7,TRBJ2-5,CASSASGGETQYF
TRBV5-4,TRBJ2-1,CASSLESGGLNEQFF
TRBV15,TRBJ1-1,CATSRGGQGVTEAFF
TRBV18,TRBJ1-2,CASSPLQGEGYTF
TRBV29-1,TRBJ1-2,CSVEKRGYTF
TRBV2,TRBJ1-5,CASSADSNQPQHF
TRBV9,TRBJ2-1,CASSVEGSAYNEQFF
TRBV23-1,TRBJ2-5,CASSQRAYQETQYF
TRBV6-5,TRBJ2-1,CASRRQGSYNEQFF
TRBV6-1,TRBJ2-7,CASSDLGYEQYF
TRBV4-1,TRBJ1-5,CASSQVGGFNQPQHF
TRBV28,TRBJ2-1,CASSLGLAGDEQFF
TRBV25-1,TRBJ1-3,CASSSVSGNTIYF
TRBV6-1,TRBJ2-2,CASSLQVTGELFF
TRBV29-1,TRBJ2-3,CSAGGRTGNIDTQYF
TRBV10-3,TRBJ1-3,CAISGRASGNTIYF
TRBV10-1,TRBJ1-2,CASSGTTSYGYTF
TRBV4-2,TRBJ2-3,CASSHLRTDTQYF
TRBV5-1,TRBJ2-7,CASSLGRPSYEQYF
TRBV5-1,TRBJ2-6,CASSLVILPNSGANVLTF
TRBV9,TRBJ1-6,CASSFGQGASNSPLHF
TRBV20-1,TRBJ2-7,CSARTTNEQYF
TRBV7-2,TRBJ1-1,CASSSPGGQTEAFF
TRBV28,TRBJ2-4,CASTDRNIQYF
TRBV10-3,TRBJ1-2,CATTQGTGYTF
TRBV19,TRBJ2-7,CASSDYSGSYEQYF